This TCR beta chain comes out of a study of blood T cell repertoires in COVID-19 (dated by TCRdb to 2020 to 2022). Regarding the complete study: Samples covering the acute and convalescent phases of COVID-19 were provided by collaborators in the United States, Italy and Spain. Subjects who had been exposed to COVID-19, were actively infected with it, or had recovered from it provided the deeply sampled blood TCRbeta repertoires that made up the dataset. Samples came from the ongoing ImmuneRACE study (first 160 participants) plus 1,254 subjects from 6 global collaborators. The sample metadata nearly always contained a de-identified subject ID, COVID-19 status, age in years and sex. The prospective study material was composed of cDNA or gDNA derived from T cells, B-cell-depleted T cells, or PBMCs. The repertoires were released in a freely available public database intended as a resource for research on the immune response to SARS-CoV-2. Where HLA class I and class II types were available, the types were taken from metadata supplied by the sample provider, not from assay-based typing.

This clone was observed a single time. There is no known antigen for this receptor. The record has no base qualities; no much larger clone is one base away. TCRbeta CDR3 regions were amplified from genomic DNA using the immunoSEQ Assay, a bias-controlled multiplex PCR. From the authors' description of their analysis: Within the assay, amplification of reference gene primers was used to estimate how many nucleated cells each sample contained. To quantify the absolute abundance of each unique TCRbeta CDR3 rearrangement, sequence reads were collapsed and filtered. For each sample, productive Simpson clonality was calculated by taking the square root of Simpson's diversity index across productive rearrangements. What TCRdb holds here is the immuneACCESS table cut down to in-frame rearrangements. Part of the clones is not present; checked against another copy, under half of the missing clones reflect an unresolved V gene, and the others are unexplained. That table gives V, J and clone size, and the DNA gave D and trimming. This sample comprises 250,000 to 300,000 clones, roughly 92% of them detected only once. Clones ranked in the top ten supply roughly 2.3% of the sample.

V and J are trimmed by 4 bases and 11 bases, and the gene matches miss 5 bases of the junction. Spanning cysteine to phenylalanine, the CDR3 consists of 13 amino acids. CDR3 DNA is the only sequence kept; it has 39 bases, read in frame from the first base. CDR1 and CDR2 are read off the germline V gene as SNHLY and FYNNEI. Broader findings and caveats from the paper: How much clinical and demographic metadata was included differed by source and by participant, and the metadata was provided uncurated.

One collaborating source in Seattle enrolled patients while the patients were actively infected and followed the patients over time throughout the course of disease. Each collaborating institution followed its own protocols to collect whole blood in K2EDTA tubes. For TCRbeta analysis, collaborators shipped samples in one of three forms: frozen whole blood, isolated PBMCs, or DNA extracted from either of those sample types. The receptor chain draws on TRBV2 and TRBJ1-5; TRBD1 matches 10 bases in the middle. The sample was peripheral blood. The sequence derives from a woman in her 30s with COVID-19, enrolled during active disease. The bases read TGTGCCAGCAGTGGTGGACAGGGGGTAACCCAGCATTTT. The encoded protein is CASSGGQGVTQHF.